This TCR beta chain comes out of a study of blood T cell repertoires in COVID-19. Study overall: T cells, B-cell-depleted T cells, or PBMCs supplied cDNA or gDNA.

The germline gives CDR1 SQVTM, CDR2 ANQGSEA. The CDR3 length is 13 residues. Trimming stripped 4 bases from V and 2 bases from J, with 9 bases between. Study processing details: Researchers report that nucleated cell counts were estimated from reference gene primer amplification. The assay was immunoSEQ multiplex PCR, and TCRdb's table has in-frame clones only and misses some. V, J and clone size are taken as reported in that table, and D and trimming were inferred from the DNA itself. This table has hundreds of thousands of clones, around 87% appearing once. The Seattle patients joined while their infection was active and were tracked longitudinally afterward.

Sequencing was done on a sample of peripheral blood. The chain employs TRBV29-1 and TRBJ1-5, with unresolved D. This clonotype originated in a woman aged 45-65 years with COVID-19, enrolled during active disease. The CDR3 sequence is CSVVGPGNQPQHF. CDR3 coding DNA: TGCAGCGTTGTTGGGCCAGGCAATCAGCCCCAGCATTTT. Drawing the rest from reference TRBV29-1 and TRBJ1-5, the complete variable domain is SAVISQKPSRDICQRGTSLTIQCQVDSQVTMMFWYRQQPGQSLTLIATANQGSEATYESGFVIDKFPISRPNLTFSTLTVSNMSPEDSSIYLCSVVGPGNQPQHFGDGTRLSIL.